The 2 T cell receptor beta chains presented below share a single source sample, sequenced in a study of blood T cell repertoires in COVID-19. Data came from immunoSEQ multiplex PCR; TCRdb stores just in-frame clones and leaves some out. The sample has under 100,000 clones, about 76% seen once; the top ten hold about a fifth. Sequencing used peripheral blood. These receptors all stem from a woman over 75 with active or convalescent COVID-19.

The chain is built from TRBV5-5 and TRBJ1-1; D might be TRBD1 (5 bases). Trimming took 2 bases from V and 2 from J, leaving 13 bases between them. CDR3 length: 15 residues. Per germline, CDR1 SGHKS and CDR2 YYEKEE (reference sequence). CDR3 sequence reads: CASSFDSQRNTEAFF. For the CDR3, the DNA is TGTGCCAGCAGCTTCGACAGCCAAAGAAACACTGAAGCTTTCTTT.

The chain carries TRBV6-6 and TRBJ1-1; D gene ambiguous. The V and J ends lost 1 base and 5 bases respectively, with 11 bases between them. This CDR3 region has 14 residues. Germline lookup yields CDR1 MNHNY and CDR2 SVGAGI (reference sequence). This CDR3 reads CASSYFGSGTEAFF. The DNA for the CDR3 is TGTGCCAGCAGTTACTTCGGGAGTGGGACTGAAGCTTTCTTT.